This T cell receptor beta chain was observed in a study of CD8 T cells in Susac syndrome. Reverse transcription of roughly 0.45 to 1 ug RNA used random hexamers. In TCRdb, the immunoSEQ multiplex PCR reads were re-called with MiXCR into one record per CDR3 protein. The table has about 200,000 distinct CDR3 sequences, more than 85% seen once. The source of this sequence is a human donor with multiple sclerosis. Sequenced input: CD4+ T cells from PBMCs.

The CDR3 loop is CASSGLGNQPQHF. The CDR3 coding sequence is TGTGCCAGCAGTGGGCTGGGCAATCAGCCCCAGCATTTT. The rearrangement joins TRBV6-5 to TRBJ1-5; no definite D call. V shed 5 bases and J shed 2 bases, with 7 bases lying between them. The CDR3 is 13 amino acids. Germline CDR1 and CDR2: MNHEY and SVGAGI.